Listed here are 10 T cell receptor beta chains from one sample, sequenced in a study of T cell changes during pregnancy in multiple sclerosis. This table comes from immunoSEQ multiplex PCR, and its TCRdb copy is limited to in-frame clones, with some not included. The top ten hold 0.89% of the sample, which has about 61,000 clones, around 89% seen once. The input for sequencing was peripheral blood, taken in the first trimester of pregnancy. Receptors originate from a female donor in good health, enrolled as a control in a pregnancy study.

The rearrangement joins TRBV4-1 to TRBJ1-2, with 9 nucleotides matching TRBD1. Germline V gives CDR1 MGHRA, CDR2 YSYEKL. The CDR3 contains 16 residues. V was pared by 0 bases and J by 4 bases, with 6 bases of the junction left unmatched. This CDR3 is CASSQDSGDRAYGYTF. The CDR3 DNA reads TGCGCCAGCAGCCAAGATTCTGGGGACAGGGCCTATGGCTACACCTTC.

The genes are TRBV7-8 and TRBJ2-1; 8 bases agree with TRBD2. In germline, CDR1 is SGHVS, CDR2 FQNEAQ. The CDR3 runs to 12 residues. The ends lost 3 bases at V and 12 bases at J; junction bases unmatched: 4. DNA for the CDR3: TGTGCCAGCAGCTTCGGCGGGGGGACGCAGTTCTTC. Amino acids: CASSFGGGTQFF. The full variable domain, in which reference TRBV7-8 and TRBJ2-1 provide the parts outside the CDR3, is GAGVSQSPRYKVAKRGQDVALRCDPISGHVSLFWYQQALGQGPEFLTYFQNEAQLDKSGLPSDRFFAERPEGSVSTLKIQRTQQEDSAVYLCASSFGGGTQFFGPGTRLTVL.

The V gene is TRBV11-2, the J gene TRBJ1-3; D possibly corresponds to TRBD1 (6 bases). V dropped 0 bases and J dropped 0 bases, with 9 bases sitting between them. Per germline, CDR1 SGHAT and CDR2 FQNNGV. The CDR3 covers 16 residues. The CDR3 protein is CASSLETGLSGNTIYF. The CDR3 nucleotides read TGTGCCAGCAGCTTAGAGACAGGACTCTCTGGAAACACCATATATTTT. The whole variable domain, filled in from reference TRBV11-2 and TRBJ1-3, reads EAGVAQSPRYKIIEKRQSVAFWCNPISGHATLYWYQQILGQGPKLLIQFQNNGVVDDSQLPKDRFSAERLKGVDSTLKIQPAKLEDSAVYLCASSLETGLSGNTIYFGEGSWLTVV.

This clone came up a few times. The CDR3 DNA reads as TGTGCCAGCAGCGTTAGCGGGGGAGGCGGCACCGGGGAGCTGTTTTTT. This gives the protein CASSVSGGGGTGELFF. The J gene is TRBJ2-2, the V gene TRBV7-3, with 9 bases identical to TRBD2. The germline CDR1 and CDR2 sequences are SGHTA and FQGTGA. Unmatched junction bases numbered 8, after V lost 5 bases and J lost 4 bases. The CDR3 spans 16 residues.

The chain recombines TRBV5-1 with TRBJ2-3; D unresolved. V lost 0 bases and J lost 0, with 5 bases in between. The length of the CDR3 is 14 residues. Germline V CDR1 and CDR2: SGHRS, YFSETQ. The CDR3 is CASSLAGSTDTQYF. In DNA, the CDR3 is TGCGCCAGCAGCTTGGCCGGTAGCACAGATACGCAGTATTTT.

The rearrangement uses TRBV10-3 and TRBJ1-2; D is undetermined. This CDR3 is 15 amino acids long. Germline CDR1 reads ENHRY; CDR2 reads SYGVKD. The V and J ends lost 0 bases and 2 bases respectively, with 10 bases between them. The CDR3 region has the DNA TGTGCCATCAGTGAGTCCTTGACTGAAAACTATGGCTACACCTTC. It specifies CAISESLTENYGYTF.

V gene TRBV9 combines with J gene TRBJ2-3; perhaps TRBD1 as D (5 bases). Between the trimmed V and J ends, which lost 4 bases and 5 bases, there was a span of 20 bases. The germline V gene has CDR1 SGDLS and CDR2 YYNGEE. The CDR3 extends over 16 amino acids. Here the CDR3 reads CASSPEKGRSQDTQYF. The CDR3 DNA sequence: TGTGCCAGCAGCCCAGAAAAGGGGCGGTCACAAGATACGCAGTATTTT.

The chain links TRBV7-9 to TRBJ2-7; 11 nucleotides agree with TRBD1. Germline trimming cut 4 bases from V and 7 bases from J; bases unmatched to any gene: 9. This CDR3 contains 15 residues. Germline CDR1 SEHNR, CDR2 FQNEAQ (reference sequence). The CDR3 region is CASSYGQGATREQYF. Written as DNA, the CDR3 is TGTGCCAGCAGCTACGGACAGGGGGCGACGAGGGAGCAGTACTTC.

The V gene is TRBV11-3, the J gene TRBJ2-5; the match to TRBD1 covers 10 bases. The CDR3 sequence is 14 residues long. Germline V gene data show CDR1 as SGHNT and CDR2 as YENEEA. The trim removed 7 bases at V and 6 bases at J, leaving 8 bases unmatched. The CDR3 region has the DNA TGTGCCAGCACCGTAAGACAGGGGGCGAAGACCCAGTACTTC. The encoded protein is CASTVRQGAKTQYF.

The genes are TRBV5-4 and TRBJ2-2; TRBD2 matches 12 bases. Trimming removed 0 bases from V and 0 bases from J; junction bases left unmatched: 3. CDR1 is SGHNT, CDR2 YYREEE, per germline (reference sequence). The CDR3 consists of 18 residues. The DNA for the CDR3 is TGTGCCAGCAGCTTGGCTCTAGCGGGGGGGCCGAACACCGGGGAGCTGTTTTTT. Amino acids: CASSLALAGGPNTGELFF.